This T cell receptor beta chain was sequenced in a study of blood T cell repertoires in COVID-19. CDR3 length: 14 amino acids. CDR1 is SGHRS, CDR2 YFSETQ, per germline. V lost 5 bases to trimming and J lost 2 bases, with 12 bases between them. Data came from immunoSEQ multiplex PCR; TCRdb stores just in-frame clones and leaves some out. The data hold over 400,000 clones, with roughly 89% observed a single time. This clone was seen a single time. The chain has TRBV5-1 and TRBJ2-3; D is possibly TRBD1 (6 bases). The sample taken for sequencing was peripheral blood. The receptor was derived from a woman in her 30s with active or convalescent COVID-19. The CDR3 bases are TGCGCCAGCAGACCTGACAGGTACACAGATACGCAGTATTTT. Residues: CASRPDRYTDTQYF.